The 23 T cell receptor beta chains below were found in one sample sequenced in a study of early T cells in non-severe SARS-CoV-2 infection. Each CDR3 protein gets one entry after TCRdb re-called the 5' RACE reads with MiXCR. This sample carries about 42,000 distinct CDR3 sequences, 7.1% of them seen once, and the ten largest clones take roughly 4.8%. The sequencing sample was made of whole blood. These receptors were taken from an adult who was a healthcare worker with PCR-confirmed SARS-CoV-2 infection or an uninfected control (not recorded which).

This chain uses TRBV7-9 with TRBJ1-1; maybe TRBD1 (6 bases). There are 12 residues in the CDR3. Germline V lookup: CDR1 SEHNR, CDR2 FQNEAQ (reference sequence). Trimming removed 5 bases at V and 10 bases at J, with 14 bases between. CDR3 in amino acids: CASSTPPGAAFF. CDR3 coding DNA: TGTGCCAGCAGCACCCCTCCAGGGGCAGCTTTCTTT.

As concerns this clonotype: A much bigger clone sits one base away, suggesting this may be a read error. J is TRBJ1-4 and V is TRBV6-1; 7 bases line up with TRBD1. The germline CDR1 and CDR2 sequences are MNHNS and SASEGT. After removal of 8 bases from V and 3 bases from J, the junction contained 6 bases not matched to a gene. There are 14 residues in the CDR3. In nucleotides, the CDR3 is TGTGCCAGCGGGGACGGGACAGCTAATGAAAAACTGTTTTTT. As protein: CASGDGTANEKLFF.

There are many counts of this clonotype. This chain uses TRBV12-5 with TRBJ2-7; TRBD1 matches 11 bases. The junction had 9 bases not matched to a gene; V was cut back by 5 bases and J by 0 bases. The CDR3 is 17 residues long. The germline V gene encodes CDR1 LGHNT and CDR2 FRNRAP. This CDR3 is CASGNTGTGGSSYEQYF. CDR3 sequence (DNA): TGTGCTAGTGGTAATACCGGGACAGGGGGAAGCTCCTACGAGCAGTACTTC.

This clonotype was observed a few times. The chain couples TRBV29-1 to TRBJ2-7; 10 nucleotides align to TRBD2. Germline V lookup: CDR1 SQVTM, CDR2 ANQGSEA. This CDR3 has 13 residues. Germline trimming cut 7 bases from V and 2 bases from J; bases unmatched to any gene: 5. The CDR3 DNA sequence: TGCAGCGGCAGGACTAGCGGAGCCTACGAGCAGTACTTC. Translation: CSGRTSGAYEQYF.

This clonotype was recorded at least ten times. The rearrangement links TRBV7-9 to TRBJ2-1; no definite D call. Germline CDR1 is SEHNR and CDR2 is FQNEAQ (reference sequence). There are 17 residues in the CDR3. V was shortened by 1 base and J by 0 bases, with 13 bases between the two germline ends. As DNA, the CDR3 is TGTGCCAGCAGCTTAGGAGGTGGTGGGTACTCCTACAATGAGCAGTTCTTC. Its protein is CASSLGGGGYSYNEQFF.

This clonotype was counted between two and nine times. The V gene is TRBV6-1, the J gene TRBJ1-3; possible D gene TRBD1, 5 bases. V lost 7 bases to trimming and J lost 0 bases, with 13 bases between them. The germline gives CDR1 MNHNS, CDR2 SASEGT. CDR3 size: 15 residues. CDR3 in DNA: TGTGCCAGCATTGGACAAGCCTTCTCTGGAAACACCATATATTTT. Translated: CASIGQAFSGNTIYF.

This clonotype was counted many times. The V and J genes are TRBV12-3 or TRBV12-4 and TRBJ1-5, with a tentative D call TRBD1 (6 bases). The length of the CDR3 is 15 residues. V was cut by 5 bases and J by 3 bases, with 14 bases left in between. CDR3 DNA sequence: TGTGCCAGCAGTCGCCGGGACATGTCCAATCAGCCCCAGCATTTT. As protein: CASSRRDMSNQPQHF.

This clonotype appeared many times. This chain joins TRBV20-1 and TRBJ1-1, with D tentatively TRBD1 (6 bases). CDR1 is DFQATT and CDR2 is SNEGSKA in the germline V gene (reference sequence). V gave up 0 bases and J gave up 7 bases, with 24 bases separating them. This CDR3 has 17 amino acids. Here the CDR3 reads CSARDVDSSLLILEAFF. CDR3 DNA sequence: TGCAGTGCTAGAGATGTGGACAGCTCGCTCCTAATACTTGAAGCTTTCTTT.

This clonotype was picked up many times. This chain uses TRBV19 with TRBJ1-5, with D possibly matching TRBD1 (6 bases). CDR3 length equals 14 residues. Deletions cut 5 bases from V and 4 bases from J, with 12 bases between. CDR1 LNHDA and CDR2 SQIVND come from the germline V gene (reference sequence). The CDR3 sequence is CASSPLDRNQPQHF. In DNA, the CDR3 is TGTGCCAGTAGTCCGCTAGACAGGAATCAGCCCCAGCATTTT.

The chain links TRBV7-2 to TRBJ2-1; tentative D call: TRBD2 (6 bases). Per the germline V gene, CDR1 is SGHTA and CDR2 is FQGNSA. Trimming took off 4 bases at V and 5 bases at J, with 21 bases between the two ends. This CDR3 comprises 17 residues. The CDR3 DNA reads TGTGCCAGCAGCTATAGTGTCTACGGGGACTTAGACAATGAGCAGTTCTTC. Translated: CASSYSVYGDLDNEQFF.

This clonotype has a handful of counts. This chain uses TRBV29-1 with TRBJ2-7, with D possibly matching TRBD2 (7 bases). Germline V CDR1 and CDR2: SQVTM, ANQGSEA. CDR3 length equals 13 residues. Trimming removed 3 bases from V and 6 bases from J, with 15 bases in between. CDR3 protein: CSVEYGGGGEQYF. Written as DNA, the CDR3 is TGCAGCGTTGAGTACGGGGGCGGGGGCGAGCAGTACTTC.

A few counts support this clonotype. The genes are TRBV7-9 and TRBJ2-7; TRBD2 agrees at 8 bases. The CDR3 spans 12 residues. Germline-derived CDR1 and CDR2 are SEHNR and FQNEAQ (reference sequence). After removal of 5 bases from V and 6 bases from J, the junction contained 3 bases not matched to a gene. The CDR3 nucleotides read TGTGCCAGCAGCCGGGGGGGAGTCGAGCAGTACTTC. This translates into CASSRGGVEQYF.

This chain joins TRBV29-1 and TRBJ2-3; TRBD1 might be the D (6 bases). This CDR3 spans 15 amino acids. V lost 0 bases and J 1 base, leaving 11 bases between the germline ends. The germline CDR1 and CDR2 sequences are SQVTM and ANQGSEA. The CDR3 DNA reads TGCAGCGTTGAAGATCCCCACAGGGGCACAGATACGCAGTATTTT. It is translated as CSVEDPHRGTDTQYF.

This clonotype was recorded at least ten times. This chain connects TRBV12-3 or TRBV12-4 to TRBJ2-4; D is undetermined. The CDR3 has 15 residues. Deletions cut 5 bases from V and 0 bases from J, with 11 bases between. The DNA of the CDR3 is TGTGCCAGCAGTAACTCATGGCTAGCCAAAAACATTCAGTACTTC. It specifies CASSNSWLAKNIQYF.

In the case of this clonotype: This clone may be a read error of a much larger clone one base away. V and J are TRBV6-1 and TRBJ1-1; tentatively, D is TRBD1 (5 bases). This CDR3 has 14 residues. Germline V gene sequence: CDR1 MNHNS, CDR2 SASEGT. In DNA, the CDR3 is TGTACCAGCAGTGAAGCCGGACAGAACACTGAAGCTTTCTTT. It specifies CTSSEAGQNTEAFF.

The chain employs TRBV9 and TRBJ2-3; D unclear. The germline V gene encodes CDR1 SGDLS and CDR2 YYNGEE. V lost 0 bases and J 4 bases, leaving 9 bases between the germline ends. This CDR3 contains 14 residues. CDR3 sequence reads: CASSVAAWPDTQYF. The CDR3 bases are TGTGCCAGCAGCGTAGCAGCGTGGCCAGATACGCAGTATTTT.

The V gene is TRBV7-9, the J gene TRBJ2-5; maybe TRBD1 (6 bases). CDR1 is SEHNR, CDR2 FQNEAQ, per germline (reference sequence). The CDR3 contains 14 residues. V dropped 3 bases and J dropped 1 base, with 9 bases sitting between them. The CDR3 bases are TGTGCCAGCAGCTTTGGGGGCCGCCAAGAGACCCAGTACTTC. Amino acid sequence: CASSFGGRQETQYF.

The chain combines TRBV10-3 with TRBJ2-7, with 10 bases aligning to TRBD1. V was clipped by 3 bases and J by 3 bases; unmatched bases: 11. Germline CDR1 ENHRY, CDR2 SYGVKD. There are 17 residues in the CDR3. CDR3 DNA sequence: TGTGCCATCAGTGACCAGCAAGGGACAGGGGACCTCTACGAGCAGTACTTC. Encoded protein: CAISDQQGTGDLYEQYF.

The chain is built from TRBV20-1 and TRBJ2-5; D is possibly TRBD1 (6 bases). Germline V gene sequence: CDR1 DFQATT, CDR2 SNEGSKA (reference sequence). Trimming took 2 bases from V and 1 from J, leaving 8 bases between them. CDR3 length: 13 residues. DNA of the CDR3: TGCAGTGCTAGACACAGGGTCCAAGAGACCCAGTACTTC. Its protein is CSARHRVQETQYF.

This chain connects TRBV28 to TRBJ1-6, with 9 positions matching TRBD1. Germline V gives CDR1 MDHEN, CDR2 SYDVKM. The V segment lost 6 bases and the J segment 6 bases; nucleotides outside the gene matches: 3. The CDR3 totals 14 residues. CDR3: CASRLQGANSPLHF. In DNA, the CDR3 is TGTGCCAGCAGATTACAGGGGGCTAATTCACCCCTCCACTTT.

This clonotype rates as medium-sized. This chain uses TRBV6-6 with TRBJ2-3; perhaps TRBD2 as D (6 bases). V lost 4 bases and J 1 base, leaving 9 bases between the germline ends. The CDR3 is 14 amino acids. Germline V gene lookup returns CDR1 MNHNY and CDR2 SVGAGI (reference sequence). The CDR3 sequence: CASSWRDRTDTQYF. CDR3 DNA: TGTGCCAGCAGTTGGAGGGACCGCACAGATACGCAGTATTTT.

This clonotype was picked up many times. This sequence joins TRBV2 and TRBJ1-1, with TRBD1 matching over 8 bases. V lost 4 bases to trimming and J lost 6 bases; unmatched junction nucleotides: 10. This CDR3 has 15 amino acids. The V gene's germline CDR1 is SNHLY and CDR2 FYNNEI. CDR3 coding DNA: TGTGCCAGCAGTGGTGTCACAGGGGGGGGCCCTGAAGCTTTCTTT. Translating gives CASSGVTGGGPEAFF.

This clonotype was seen a few times. The chain has TRBV5-1 and TRBJ1-1; 9 bases are shared with TRBD1. V gave up 0 bases and J gave up 4 bases; unmatched junction bases: 1. This CDR3 has 14 amino acids. Germline assignment: CDR1 SGHRS and CDR2 YFSETQ. As DNA, the CDR3 is TGCGCCAGCAGCTTGGGGGACAGGGTCACTGAAGCTTTCTTT. Its protein product is CASSLGDRVTEAFF.